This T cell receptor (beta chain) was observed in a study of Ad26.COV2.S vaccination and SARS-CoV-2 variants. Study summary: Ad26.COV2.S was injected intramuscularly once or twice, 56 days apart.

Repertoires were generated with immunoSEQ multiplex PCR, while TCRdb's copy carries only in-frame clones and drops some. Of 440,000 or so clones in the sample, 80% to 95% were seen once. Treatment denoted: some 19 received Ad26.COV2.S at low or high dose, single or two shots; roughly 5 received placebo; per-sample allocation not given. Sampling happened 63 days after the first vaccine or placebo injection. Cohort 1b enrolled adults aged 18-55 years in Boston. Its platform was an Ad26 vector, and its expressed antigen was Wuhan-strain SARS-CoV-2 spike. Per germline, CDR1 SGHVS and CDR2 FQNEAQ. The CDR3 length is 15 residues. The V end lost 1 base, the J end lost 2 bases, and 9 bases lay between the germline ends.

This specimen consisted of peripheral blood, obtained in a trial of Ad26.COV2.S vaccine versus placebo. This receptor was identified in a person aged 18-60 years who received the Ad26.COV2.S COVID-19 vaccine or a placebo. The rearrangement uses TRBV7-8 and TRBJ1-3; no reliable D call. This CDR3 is CASSLGERAGNTIYF. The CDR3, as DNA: TGTGCCAGCAGCTTAGGGGAAAGGGCTGGAAACACCATATATTTT.